These T cell receptor beta chains were read from a single sample in a study of post-analysis software for immune sequencing data. TCRdb reanalysed the PCR reads using MiXCR and keeps one entry per CDR3 protein. The sample includes 350,000 to 450,000 distinct CDR3 sequences, 39% of them seen just once. Sequenced material: blood. Source of these receptors: a girl aged 2 to 9 with multiple sclerosis. The CDR3 runs from the conserved cysteine through the conserved F or W. Each record gives: clone size, V gene, J gene, D gene, CDR3 DNA, CDR3 protein. D genes are given only for firm matches. Clone size is given for some rows only: seen once, a few or many times, or a class if the clone is expanded.

abundance: .; v_gene: TRBV7-2; j_gene: TRBJ2-1; d_gene: .; CDR3nt: TGTGCCAGCAGCTTAAATCTTAATAACAATGAGCAGTTCTTC; CDR3aa: CASSLNLNNNEQFF
abundance: .; v_gene: TRBV20-1; j_gene: TRBJ1-1; d_gene: .; CDR3nt: TGCAGTGCTGTTAGAGCCGGATCAGGGAACACTGAAGCTTTCTTT; CDR3aa: CSAVRAGSGNTEAFF
abundance: many; v_gene: TRBV5-5; j_gene: TRBJ1-6; d_gene: .; CDR3nt: TGTGCCAGCAGCTTGGCGGGAGGGGCCGGGAATTCACCCCTCCACTTT; CDR3aa: CASSLAGGAGNSPLHF
abundance: .; v_gene: TRBV29-1; j_gene: TRBJ2-1; d_gene: .; CDR3nt: TGCAGCGCCCAACCCGCGACCGACGGGGACAATGAGCAGTTCTTC; CDR3aa: CSAQPATDGDNEQFF
abundance: few; v_gene: TRBV7-9; j_gene: TRBJ1-3; d_gene: .; CDR3nt: TGTGCCAGCAGCTTAGGCCCAACTGGAAACACCATATATTTT; CDR3aa: CASSLGPTGNTIYF
abundance: .; v_gene: TRBV3-1; j_gene: TRBJ2-1; d_gene: .; CDR3nt: TGTGCCAGCAGCCAACTGGGATTTAGGTCCTACAATGAGCAGTTCTTC; CDR3aa: CASSQLGFRSYNEQFF
abundance: .; v_gene: TRBV9; j_gene: TRBJ1-1; d_gene: .; CDR3nt: TGTGCCAGCAGCGTACAGGGAGGGCTTAACACTGAAGCTTTCTTT; CDR3aa: CASSVQGGLNTEAFF
abundance: .; v_gene: TRBV4-1; j_gene: TRBJ2-7; d_gene: TRBD1; CDR3nt: TGCGCCAGCAGCCCTCGGACAGGGACCTACGAGCAGTACTTC; CDR3aa: CASSPRTGTYEQYF
abundance: .; v_gene: TRBV7-9; j_gene: TRBJ2-7; d_gene: .; CDR3nt: TGTGCCAGCAGCCCTGAGGGGGGCCACGAGCAGTACTTC; CDR3aa: CASSPEGGHEQYF
abundance: .; v_gene: TRBV7-2; j_gene: TRBJ2-5; d_gene: .; CDR3nt: TGTGCCAGCAGCTTAGAGCCAGCCCAAGAGACCCAGTACTTC; CDR3aa: CASSLEPAQETQYF
abundance: .; v_gene: TRBV6-1; j_gene: TRBJ2-2; d_gene: .; CDR3nt: TGTGCCAGCCGAAGAGGGGGGGCTGGCGGGGAGCTGTTTTTT; CDR3aa: CASRRGGAGGELFF
abundance: once; v_gene: TRBV6-1; j_gene: TRBJ1-4; d_gene: .; CDR3nt: TGTGCCAGCAGTGCCCACCTAGAGGGTGGGGAAAAACTGTTTTTT; CDR3aa: CASSAHLEGGEKLFF
abundance: .; v_gene: TRBV3-1; j_gene: TRBJ1-2; d_gene: .; CDR3nt: TGTGCCAGCAGCCAAGTTAGCAGACCGGGTGGCTACACCTTC; CDR3aa: CASSQVSRPGGYTF
abundance: few; v_gene: TRBV7-9; j_gene: TRBJ2-5; d_gene: .; CDR3nt: TGTGCCAGCAGCCCCCCGTGGACGAAAGAGACCCAGTACTTC; CDR3aa: CASSPPWTKETQYF
abundance: .; v_gene: TRBV4-2; j_gene: TRBJ1-2; d_gene: .; CDR3nt: TGTGCCAGCAGCCAAGGGCGACAGCCCATTGGCTACACCTTC; CDR3aa: CASSQGRQPIGYTF
abundance: few; v_gene: TRBV7-2; j_gene: TRBJ2-1; d_gene: .; CDR3nt: TGTGCCAGCAGCCGCCCGGGACCATACAATGAGCAGTTCTTC; CDR3aa: CASSRPGPYNEQFF
abundance: few; v_gene: TRBV24-1; j_gene: TRBJ2-1; d_gene: TRBD1; CDR3nt: TGTGCCACCGAGGGACAGCCCTACGATGAGCAGTTCTTC; CDR3aa: CATEGQPYDEQFF
abundance: .; v_gene: TRBV28; j_gene: TRBJ2-6; d_gene: .; CDR3nt: TGTGCCAGCAGTTTGGGGACGGATCTCTCTGGGGCCAACGTCCTGACTTTC; CDR3aa: CASSLGTDLSGANVLTF
abundance: few; v_gene: TRBV12-5; j_gene: TRBJ1-2; d_gene: TRBD1; CDR3nt: TGTGCTAGTGGTGGAGAGGGACAGGGTTATGGCTACACCTTC; CDR3aa: CASGGEGQGYGYTF
abundance: few; v_gene: TRBV5-5; j_gene: TRBJ2-1; d_gene: TRBD2; CDR3nt: TGTGCCAGCAGCTTAAGGACTAGTCCGCAGTTCTTC; CDR3aa: CASSLRTSPQFF
abundance: few; v_gene: TRBV6-2/TRBV6-3; j_gene: TRBJ1-4; d_gene: .; CDR3nt: TGTGCCAGCAGTTACTCGACGGGGCGTCAAAAACTGTTTTTT; CDR3aa: CASSYSTGRQKLFF
abundance: .; v_gene: TRBV20-1; j_gene: TRBJ2-1; d_gene: TRBD2; CDR3nt: TGCAGTGTCCCGACTAGCGGGAGAGCTTACAATGAGCAGTTCTTC; CDR3aa: CSVPTSGRAYNEQFF
abundance: .; v_gene: TRBV7-8; j_gene: TRBJ2-7; d_gene: .; CDR3nt: TGTGCCAGCAGCTTAAGGGGCCTAGGGCTCTACGAGCAGTACTTC; CDR3aa: CASSLRGLGLYEQYF
abundance: .; v_gene: TRBV2; j_gene: TRBJ1-1; d_gene: TRBD1; CDR3nt: TGTGCCAGCGGACCGACAGGGTATGAGAGGCCTGAAGCTTTCTTT; CDR3aa: CASGPTGYERPEAFF
abundance: few; v_gene: TRBV4-1; j_gene: TRBJ1-2; d_gene: TRBD1; CDR3nt: TGCGCCAGCAGCCAGGCCTGGGACAGCTCGAGTGGCTACACCTTC; CDR3aa: CASSQAWDSSSGYTF
abundance: .; v_gene: TRBV12-3/TRBV12-4; j_gene: TRBJ2-3; d_gene: .; CDR3nt: TGTGCCAGCAGTCGGGACGTTGGGGGGACAGATACGCAGTATTTT; CDR3aa: CASSRDVGGTDTQYF
abundance: .; v_gene: TRBV5-6; j_gene: TRBJ2-7; d_gene: TRBD2; CDR3nt: TGTGCCAGCACACGGGGGGGCAGCGAGCAGTACTTC; CDR3aa: CASTRGGSEQYF
abundance: few; v_gene: TRBV7-6; j_gene: TRBJ2-7; d_gene: .; CDR3nt: TGTGCCAGCAGCTTAGCGCCTCAGGGCTCTACCTACGAGCAGTACTTC; CDR3aa: CASSLAPQGSTYEQYF
abundance: few; v_gene: TRBV29-1; j_gene: TRBJ1-1; d_gene: TRBD1; CDR3nt: TGCAGCGCAAAGGCCGGGACAGGGATTGGCACTGAAGCTTTCTTT; CDR3aa: CSAKAGTGIGTEAFF
abundance: few; v_gene: TRBV2; j_gene: TRBJ2-2; d_gene: .; CDR3nt: TGTGCCAGCAGTGAACCCCTCCCGGTCACCGGGGAGCTGTTTTTT; CDR3aa: CASSEPLPVTGELFF
abundance: .; v_gene: TRBV6-2/TRBV6-3; j_gene: TRBJ2-5; d_gene: .; CDR3nt: TGTGCCAGCCTCTTCGGCGGCGTGTACCAAGAGACCCAGTACTTC; CDR3aa: CASLFGGVYQETQYF
abundance: .; v_gene: TRBV6-5; j_gene: TRBJ2-2; d_gene: TRBD2; CDR3nt: TGTGCCAGCAGTTACTTTCCCACTAGCGGGAGGGCCCCAGACGGGGAGCTGTTTTTT; CDR3aa: CASSYFPTSGRAPDGELFF